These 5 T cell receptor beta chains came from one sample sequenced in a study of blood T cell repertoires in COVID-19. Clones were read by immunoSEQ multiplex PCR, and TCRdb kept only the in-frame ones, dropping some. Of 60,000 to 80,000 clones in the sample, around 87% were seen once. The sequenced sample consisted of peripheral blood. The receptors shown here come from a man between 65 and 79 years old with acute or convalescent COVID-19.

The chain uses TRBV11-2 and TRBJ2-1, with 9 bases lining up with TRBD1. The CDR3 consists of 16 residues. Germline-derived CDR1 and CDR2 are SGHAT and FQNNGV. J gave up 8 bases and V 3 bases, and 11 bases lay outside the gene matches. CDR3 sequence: CASSFTGQGFFDEQFF. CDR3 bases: TGTGCCAGCAGCTTTACTGGACAGGGGTTTTTCGATGAGCAGTTCTTC.

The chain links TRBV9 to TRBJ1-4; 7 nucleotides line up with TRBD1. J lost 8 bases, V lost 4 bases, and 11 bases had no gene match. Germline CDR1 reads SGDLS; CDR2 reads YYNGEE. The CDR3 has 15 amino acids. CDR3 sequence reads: CASSLMQGEGEKLFF. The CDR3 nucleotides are TGTGCCAGCAGCCTAATGCAGGGGGAAGGGGAAAAACTGTTTTTT.

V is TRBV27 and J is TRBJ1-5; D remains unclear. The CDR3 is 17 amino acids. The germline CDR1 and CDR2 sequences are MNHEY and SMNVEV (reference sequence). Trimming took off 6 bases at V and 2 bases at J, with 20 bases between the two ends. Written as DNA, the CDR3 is TGTGCCAGCAGCCCTGAGCCACCTAACAGTCGCAATCAGCCCCAGCATTTT. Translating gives CASSPEPPNSRNQPQHF.

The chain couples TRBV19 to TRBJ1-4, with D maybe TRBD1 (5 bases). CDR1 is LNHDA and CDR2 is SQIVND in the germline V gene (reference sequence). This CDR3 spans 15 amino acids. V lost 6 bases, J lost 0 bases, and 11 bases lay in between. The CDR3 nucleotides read TGTGCCAGTAGCGTGCGGGGGTCAACTAATGAAAAACTGTTTTTT. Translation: CASSVRGSTNEKLFF. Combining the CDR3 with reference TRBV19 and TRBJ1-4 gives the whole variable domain DGGITQSPKYLFRKEGQNVTLSCEQNLNHDAMYWYRQDPGQGLRLIYYSQIVNDFQKGDIAEGYSVSREKKESFPLTVTSAQKNPTAFYLCASSVRGSTNEKLFFGSGTQLSVL.

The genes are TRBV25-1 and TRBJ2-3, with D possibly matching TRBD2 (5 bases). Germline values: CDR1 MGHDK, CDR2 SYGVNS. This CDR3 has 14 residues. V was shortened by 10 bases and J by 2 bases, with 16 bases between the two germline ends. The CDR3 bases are TGTGCCACGAGGAGAGTTAGCGACACAGATACGCAGTATTTT. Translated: CATRRVSDTDTQYF.